One T cell receptor (beta chain) is described in this entry. The CDR3 has 14 residues. V gave up 6 bases and J gave up 5 bases; unmatched junction bases: 4. CDR1 is SEHNR, CDR2 FQNEAQ, per germline (reference sequence). The data belong to a study of response to subunit inactivated influenza vaccine. TCRdb re-called the RT-PCR reads through MiXCR, storing one row per CDR3 protein. The table lists approximately 500,000 distinct CDR3 sequences, roughly a quarter of them singletons. These data were also filed under a second study, of T cells expressing NK-cell markers. That report notes: TCR beta cDNA was made by 5'RACE template switching with UMIs. The TCR beta repertoires were obtained from sorted CD3+CD56+NKG2C+, CD3+CD56+NKG2C- and CD3+CD56-NKG2C+ T cells. With an anti-gamma-delta TCR antibody, sorting in several experiments was kept to alpha-beta TCR T cells. The study found dominant NKG2C+ clonotypes at about 1.0-7.5% of CD8+ T cells in roughly six donors.

The receptor was derived from a man aged 45 to 65 who received an inactivated influenza vaccine. The chain joins TRBV7-9 to TRBJ2-1; TRBD2 matches at 10 bases. The input for sequencing was CD4+ T cells sorted from PBMCs, taken roughly 12 days after vaccination. CDR3 nucleotide sequence: TGTGCCAGCAGGAGCGGGAGGGCCGACAATGAGCAGTTCTTC. It specifies CASRSGRADNEQFF.